A selection of T cell receptor beta chains follows, all from one sample in a study of cytomegalovirus exposure and HLA in healthy donors. Only in-frame clones appear in the TCRdb table, and some are missing; sequencing was by immunoSEQ multiplex PCR. Found here are approximately 150,000 clones; the top ten clones hold less than 2%. The specimen was PBMCs. Every receptor here comes from a woman between 40 and 55 years old in good health and CMV-seronegative. The CDR3 runs from the conserved cysteine through the conserved F or W. The order of the fields is D gene, J gene, clone size, V gene, CDR3 DNA, CDR3 protein. The D gene is left open where the match is weak. Rows give clone size only sometimes, using once, few, many, or a class for an expanded clone.

TRBD2,TRBJ2-1,.,TRBV7-2,TGTGCCAGCAGCACGGGACTAGCGGGGGGGCCGTGGTTCAATGAGCAGTTCTTC,CASSTGLAGGPWFNEQFF
.,TRBJ1-1,.,TRBV4-3,TGCGCCAGCAGCCAAGCGGGGAACACTGAAGCTTTCTTT,CASSQAGNTEAFF
.,TRBJ1-1,.,TRBV7-9,TGTGCCACCCGAGCGGCTTTCTTT,CATRAAFF
.,TRBJ2-2,.,TRBV7-3,TGTGCCAGCAGCCCCGCATGGGGGCGTGGCACCGGGGAGCTGTTTTTT,CASSPAWGRGTGELFF
.,TRBJ2-3,.,TRBV11-2,TGTGCCAGCAGCCCCTTAACGCACTCCTCTCCCGCAGATACGCAGTATTTT,CASSPLTHSSPADTQYF
TRBD1,TRBJ1-1,medium-sized,TRBV10-3,TGTGCCATCAGTGAGTCCGGACAGGGGTGGAACACTGAAGCTTTCTTT,CAISESGQGWNTEAFF
TRBD1,TRBJ2-7,.,TRBV7-2,TGTGCCAGCAGCCAGAGACAGGGCGGACCCTACGAGCAGTACTTC,CASSQRQGGPYEQYF
.,TRBJ1-2,.,TRBV2,TGTGCCAGCAGGGCCAGGGGAGTCTATGGCTACACCTTC,CASRARGVYGYTF
.,TRBJ2-5,.,TRBV11-3,TGTGCCAGCAGCCGGGGGGCGAGGGAGACCCAGTACTTC,CASSRGARETQYF
.,TRBJ1-4,.,TRBV6-1,TGTGCCAGCAGTGGAGTGGAGGACAGCAATAATGAAAAACTGTTTTTT,CASSGVEDSNNEKLFF
.,TRBJ1-2,.,TRBV5-1,TGCGCCAGCAGCTTGACTGGGCAGGATGATGGCTACACCTTC,CASSLTGQDDGYTF